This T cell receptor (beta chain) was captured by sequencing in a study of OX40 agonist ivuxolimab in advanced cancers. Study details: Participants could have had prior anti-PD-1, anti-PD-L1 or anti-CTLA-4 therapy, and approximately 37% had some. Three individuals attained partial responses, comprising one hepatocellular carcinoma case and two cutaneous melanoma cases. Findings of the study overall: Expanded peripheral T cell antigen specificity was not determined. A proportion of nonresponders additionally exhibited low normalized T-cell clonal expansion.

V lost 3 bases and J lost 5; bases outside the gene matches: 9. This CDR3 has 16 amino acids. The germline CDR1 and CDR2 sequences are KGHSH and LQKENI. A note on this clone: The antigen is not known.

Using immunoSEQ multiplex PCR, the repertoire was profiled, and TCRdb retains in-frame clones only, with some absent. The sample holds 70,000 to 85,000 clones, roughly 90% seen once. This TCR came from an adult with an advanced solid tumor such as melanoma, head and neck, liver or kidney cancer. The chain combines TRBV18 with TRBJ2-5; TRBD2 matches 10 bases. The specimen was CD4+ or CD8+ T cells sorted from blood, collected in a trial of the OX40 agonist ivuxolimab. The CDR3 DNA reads TGTGCCAGCTCACCCGGGACTGTGACTAGCGGGGAGACCCAGTACTTC. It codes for CASSPGTVTSGETQYF.